Listed below are T cell receptor beta chains from one sample, sequenced in a study of blood T cell repertoires in COVID-19. Clones were sequenced by immunoSEQ multiplex PCR, and TCRdb holds only the in-frame ones, with some missing. The sample lists approximately 72,000 clones, roughly 85% occurring once. The sequencing sample was made of peripheral blood. These receptors originate from a woman aged 80 or older with active or convalescent COVID-19. Both conserved end residues are part of each CDR3. The order of the fields is CDR3 DNA, CDR3 protein, J gene, V gene, clone size, D gene. The D gene is left open where the match is weak. The listing skips clone size in some rows; elsewhere it reads once, few, many or a size class.

CDR3 DNA: TGTGCCAGTAGTAAGGGACAGGGGATTCCAGATACGCAGTATTTT; CDR3 protein: CASSKGQGIPDTQYF; J gene: TRBJ2-3; V gene: TRBV19; clone size: -; D gene: TRBD1
CDR3 DNA: TGTGCCAGCAGCTTTATAGCCCTGGAGACCCAGTACTTC; CDR3 protein: CASSFIALETQYF; J gene: TRBJ2-5; V gene: TRBV5-6; clone size: -; D gene: -
CDR3 DNA: TGCGCCAGCACCCGCGGGACAGATAATTCACCCCTCCACTTT; CDR3 protein: CASTRGTDNSPLHF; J gene: TRBJ1-6; V gene: TRBV4-1; clone size: few; D gene: TRBD1
CDR3 DNA: TGCGCCAGCAGCTTGGCGGTGCCCGGACTAGTCCCCTACGAGCAGTACTTC; CDR3 protein: CASSLAVPGLVPYEQYF; J gene: TRBJ2-7; V gene: TRBV5-1; clone size: -; D gene: TRBD2
CDR3 DNA: TGTGCCAGTAGTAGTGACAGGGGGAACACTGAAGCTTTCTTT; CDR3 protein: CASSSDRGNTEAFF; J gene: TRBJ1-1; V gene: TRBV19; clone size: -; D gene: TRBD1
CDR3 DNA: TGTGCCAGTAGTATAGGCCCGGACAGCACTTTCTACTCTGGAAACACCATATATTTT; CDR3 protein: CASSIGPDSTFYSGNTIYF; J gene: TRBJ1-3; V gene: TRBV19; clone size: -; D gene: -
CDR3 DNA: TGTGCCATCAGTGCCCAATACGAGCAGTACTTC; CDR3 protein: CAISAQYEQYF; J gene: TRBJ2-7; V gene: TRBV10-3; clone size: -; D gene: -
CDR3 DNA: TGTGCCAGCAGCATTCCGGGACAGCTTTACAATGAGCAGTTCTTC; CDR3 protein: CASSIPGQLYNEQFF; J gene: TRBJ2-1; V gene: TRBV9; clone size: -; D gene: TRBD1
CDR3 DNA: TGTGCCAGCAGTAAATATGGCAAGATCCAAGAGACCCAGTACTTC; CDR3 protein: CASSKYGKIQETQYF; J gene: TRBJ2-5; V gene: TRBV6-2/TRBV6-3; clone size: -; D gene: -
CDR3 DNA: TGTGCCAGCAGCCAAACAGGGGGTCCCACTGAAGCTTTCTTT; CDR3 protein: CASSQTGGPTEAFF; J gene: TRBJ1-1; V gene: TRBV7-3; clone size: -; D gene: TRBD1
CDR3 DNA: TGTGCCAGCAGCTTAATGGGGGAGGGTAACACTGAAGCTTTCTTT; CDR3 protein: CASSLMGEGNTEAFF; J gene: TRBJ1-1; V gene: TRBV7-2; clone size: -; D gene: -
CDR3 DNA: TGTGCCAGTAGTATTATTCAGGGGGTGAGCAATCAGCCCCAGCATTTT; CDR3 protein: CASSIIQGVSNQPQHF; J gene: TRBJ1-5; V gene: TRBV19; clone size: -; D gene: TRBD1
CDR3 DNA: TGTGCCAGCAGCCGAGAACCGGGACAGGGTATTAGAAGCAATCAGCCCCAGCATTTT; CDR3 protein: CASSREPGQGIRSNQPQHF; J gene: TRBJ1-5; V gene: TRBV5-8; clone size: -; D gene: TRBD1
CDR3 DNA: TGTGCCAGCAGCCAAACAAATAGCAATCAGCCCCAGCATTTT; CDR3 protein: CASSQTNSNQPQHF; J gene: TRBJ1-5; V gene: TRBV21-1; clone size: -; D gene: -
CDR3 DNA: TGTGCCAGCAGTTACTTCGGGGGAAGTGGAGCTGAAGCTTTCTTT; CDR3 protein: CASSYFGGSGAEAFF; J gene: TRBJ1-1; V gene: TRBV6-5; clone size: -; D gene: -
CDR3 DNA: TGTGCCAGCACCCTGGGACAGGGGAATTCACCCCTCCACTTT; CDR3 protein: CASTLGQGNSPLHF; J gene: TRBJ1-6; V gene: TRBV2; clone size: -; D gene: TRBD1
CDR3 DNA: TGCGCCAGCAGCTCAAACGGACAGGAAAACACTGAAGCTTTCTTT; CDR3 protein: CASSSNGQENTEAFF; J gene: TRBJ1-1; V gene: TRBV5-1; clone size: -; D gene: TRBD1
CDR3 DNA: TGTGCCAGCAGCCAAGAATGGTTAGCGGGGAACACCGGGGAGCTGTTTTTT; CDR3 protein: CASSQEWLAGNTGELFF; J gene: TRBJ2-2; V gene: TRBV3-1/TRBV3-2; clone size: few; D gene: TRBD2
CDR3 DNA: TGTGCCAGCAGCTTAAGGAGGGGTCAGCCCCAGCATTTT; CDR3 protein: CASSLRRGQPQHF; J gene: TRBJ1-5; V gene: TRBV11-2; clone size: -; D gene: -
CDR3 DNA: TGTGCCAGCTTTAGCGCCCCGGGGCCGGGGGAAAGTAGTGGCTACACCTTC; CDR3 protein: CASFSAPGPGESSGYTF; J gene: TRBJ1-2; V gene: TRBV2; clone size: once; D gene: -
CDR3 DNA: TGTGCCTGGGGGGAGACGGGCACAGATACGCAGTATTTT; CDR3 protein: CAWGETGTDTQYF; J gene: TRBJ2-3; V gene: TRBV7-9; clone size: -; D gene: -
CDR3 DNA: TGTGCCATCAGTGATCTCACGGGTGTAGGGAACACTGAAGCTTTCTTT; CDR3 protein: CAISDLTGVGNTEAFF; J gene: TRBJ1-1; V gene: TRBV10-3; clone size: -; D gene: -
CDR3 DNA: TGTGCCAGCTTAGGGGTATTTGGCACCATATATTTT; CDR3 protein: CASLGVFGTIYF; J gene: TRBJ1-3; V gene: TRBV2; clone size: few; D gene: -
CDR3 DNA: TGTGCCAGCAGCTTAGGCGCTGCAACTAATGAAAAACTGTTTTTT; CDR3 protein: CASSLGAATNEKLFF; J gene: TRBJ1-4; V gene: TRBV7-9; clone size: -; D gene: -
CDR3 DNA: TGCGCCAGCAGCTTGGCGGGACAGGGTAGCGAGCAGTACTTC; CDR3 protein: CASSLAGQGSEQYF; J gene: TRBJ2-7; V gene: TRBV5-1; clone size: -; D gene: TRBD1
CDR3 DNA: TGTGCCAGTAGTTGGAGGCAGGGGCCTGCAACTAATGAAAAACTGTTTTTT; CDR3 protein: CASSWRQGPATNEKLFF; J gene: TRBJ1-4; V gene: TRBV19; clone size: -; D gene: -
CDR3 DNA: TGTGCCAGCAGCCAAAACAGGGGTGTAAGGGAAAAACTGTTTTTT; CDR3 protein: CASSQNRGVREKLFF; J gene: TRBJ1-4; V gene: TRBV7-2; clone size: -; D gene: TRBD1
CDR3 DNA: TGTGCCACGGGACTAGCGGGGGGGCATCAAGAGACCCAGTACTTC; CDR3 protein: CATGLAGGHQETQYF; J gene: TRBJ2-5; V gene: TRBV25-1; clone size: once; D gene: TRBD2
CDR3 DNA: TGCGCCAGCAGCTTGGCCGGAGCGGGGGGGCCTTGGGAGACCCAGTACTTC; CDR3 protein: CASSLAGAGGPWETQYF; J gene: TRBJ2-5; V gene: TRBV5-1; clone size: -; D gene: TRBD2
CDR3 DNA: TGTGCCAGCAGGAGAGTTTCCGGGGAGCTGTTTTTT; CDR3 protein: CASRRVSGELFF; J gene: TRBJ2-2; V gene: TRBV12-3/TRBV12-4; clone size: -; D gene: -
CDR3 DNA: TGTGCCAGCAGAGTAGGTCCCGGGAGCTCCTACGAGCAGTACTTC; CDR3 protein: CASRVGPGSSYEQYF; J gene: TRBJ2-7; V gene: TRBV6-5; clone size: -; D gene: -
CDR3 DNA: TGCAGCGTTTCGGGGGGGAACACTGAAGCTTTCTTT; CDR3 protein: CSVSGGNTEAFF; J gene: TRBJ1-1; V gene: TRBV29-1; clone size: once; D gene: -
CDR3 DNA: TGTGCCAGCAGTTACCCCGCGTTCGGGACTGCTTATGGCTACACCTTC; CDR3 protein: CASSYPAFGTAYGYTF; J gene: TRBJ1-2; V gene: TRBV6-2/TRBV6-3; clone size: -; D gene: -
CDR3 DNA: TGCGCCACCCGGGAAGAACGGAACACTGAAGCTTTCTTT; CDR3 protein: CATREERNTEAFF; J gene: TRBJ1-1; V gene: TRBV5-1; clone size: -; D gene: -
CDR3 DNA: TGCGCCAGCAGCGCCCGGGACAGTAACTATGGCTACACCTTC; CDR3 protein: CASSARDSNYGYTF; J gene: TRBJ1-2; V gene: TRBV4-3; clone size: -; D gene: TRBD1
CDR3 DNA: TGTGCCACCCAGAGGTTGGGTGGCTACACCTTC; CDR3 protein: CATQRLGGYTF; J gene: TRBJ1-2; V gene: TRBV27; clone size: -; D gene: -
CDR3 DNA: TGTGCCAGCAGCCAAGGACTCTCCTCCTACAATGAGCAGTTCTTC; CDR3 protein: CASSQGLSSYNEQFF; J gene: TRBJ2-1; V gene: TRBV14; clone size: -; D gene: -
CDR3 DNA: TGCAGTGCTGGTGGACATAATGAAAAACTGTTTTTT; CDR3 protein: CSAGGHNEKLFF; J gene: TRBJ1-4; V gene: TRBV20-1; clone size: -; D gene: -
CDR3 DNA: TGCGCCAGCAGCTCAACGACAGGTAACACTGAAGCTTTCTTT; CDR3 protein: CASSSTTGNTEAFF; J gene: TRBJ1-1; V gene: TRBV5-1; clone size: -; D gene: -
CDR3 DNA: TGTGCCAGCAGCCAAGCCGATCGACTCGAGCAGTACTTC; CDR3 protein: CASSQADRLEQYF; J gene: TRBJ2-7; V gene: TRBV14; clone size: -; D gene: -
CDR3 DNA: TGTGCCAGCAGCTTAATCCCCTCAGGGAAGGACTACGAGCAGTACTTC; CDR3 protein: CASSLIPSGKDYEQYF; J gene: TRBJ2-7; V gene: TRBV7-8; clone size: -; D gene: -
CDR3 DNA: TGTGCCAGCAGCTTCCCCAGGAGGGGTAACTATGGCTACACCTTC; CDR3 protein: CASSFPRRGNYGYTF; J gene: TRBJ1-2; V gene: TRBV11-2; clone size: -; D gene: -
CDR3 DNA: TGCGCCAGCACTTGGGGGGAGTCTAGTCTTAGGGACAGTCTCTCCTACGAGCAGTACTTC; CDR3 protein: CASTWGESSLRDSLSYEQYF; J gene: TRBJ2-7; V gene: TRBV10-1; clone size: few; D gene: -
CDR3 DNA: TGTGCCACTAAGGGGGGGGCGGGCAATGAGCAGTTCTTC; CDR3 protein: CATKGGAGNEQFF; J gene: TRBJ2-1; V gene: TRBV6-5; clone size: -; D gene: -
CDR3 DNA: TGTGCCACAAACACAGGGCTGAATTCACCCCTCCACTTT; CDR3 protein: CATNTGLNSPLHF; J gene: TRBJ1-6; V gene: TRBV6-5; clone size: -; D gene: -
CDR3 DNA: TGTGCCTGGAGTCAGGGGGGCACCTACGAGCAGTACTTC; CDR3 protein: CAWSQGGTYEQYF; J gene: TRBJ2-7; V gene: TRBV30; clone size: few; D gene: -
CDR3 DNA: TGTGCCAGCAGCTTCCCGGGAGGGAGCTACGAGCAGTACTTC; CDR3 protein: CASSFPGGSYEQYF; J gene: TRBJ2-7; V gene: TRBV5-4; clone size: few; D gene: TRBD2
CDR3 DNA: TGTGCCAGCACCCTCGGAGGGCAAAACAATGAGCAGTTCTTC; CDR3 protein: CASTLGGQNNEQFF; J gene: TRBJ2-1; V gene: TRBV7-9; clone size: -; D gene: -